The clone carrying this T cell receptor (beta chain) has a handful of counts. No antigen is known for it. V lost 1 base and J 5 bases, leaving 8 bases between the germline ends. The CDR3 length is 13 residues. Germline V CDR1 and CDR2: MGHRA, YSYEKL. Cultured CD4+ T-cell DNA underwent Oncomine TCR Beta short-read sequencing. From the PCR reads, TCRdb called clonotypes with MiXCR, one entry per CDR3 protein. The sample carries roughly 5,000 distinct CDR3 sequences, 45% to 60% recorded once. This sample is part of a study of vaccination and CD4 T cells after COVID-19. Treatment noted: roughly ten-day PBMC culture with coronavirus spike peptide pools or control peptides (ViraFEST assay). Using peptide pools, antigen-specific T cells were expanded in ViraFEST before TCRs were sequenced. Findings and limits, study-wide: Median SARS-CoV-2-reactive clonotype numbers went up from roughly 21 to 40, but not significantly. Spike mono-reactivity was shown by 304 of 307 vaccine-specific clones in convalescent patients. Among convalescent patients, a median roughly 90% of reactive clones emerged only after vaccination.

The sequenced sample consisted of CD4+ T cells from blood, cultured in vitro. The genes are TRBV4-1 and TRBJ2-5, with D tentatively TRBD1 (6 bases). The TCR was taken from a human donor who had recovered from COVID-19. CDR3: CASSQVQGETQYF. As DNA, the CDR3 is TGCGCCAGCAGCCAAGTACAGGGTGAGACCCAGTACTTC.